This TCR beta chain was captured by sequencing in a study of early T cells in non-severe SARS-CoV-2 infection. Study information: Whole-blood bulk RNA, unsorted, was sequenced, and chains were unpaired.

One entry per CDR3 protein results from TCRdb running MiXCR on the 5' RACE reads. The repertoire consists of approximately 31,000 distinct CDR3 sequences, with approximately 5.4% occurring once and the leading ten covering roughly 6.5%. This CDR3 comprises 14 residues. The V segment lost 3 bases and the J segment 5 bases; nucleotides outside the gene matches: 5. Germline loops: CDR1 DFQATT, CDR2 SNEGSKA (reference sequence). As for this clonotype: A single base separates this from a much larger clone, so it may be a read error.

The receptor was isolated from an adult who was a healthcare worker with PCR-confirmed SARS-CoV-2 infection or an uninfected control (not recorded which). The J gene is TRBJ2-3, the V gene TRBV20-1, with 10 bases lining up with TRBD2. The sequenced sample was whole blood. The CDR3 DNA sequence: TGCAGTGCTAGGGATAGCGGGAGGAGAGATACGCAGTATTTT. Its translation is CSARDSGRRDTQYF.